This T cell receptor (beta chain) was sequenced in a study of blood T cells in healthy people across ages. Combining a sample-barcoded 5' primer with a J-beta primer mix, a second PCR ran for roughly 7 to 11 cycles. TCRdb analysed the 5' RACE reads with MiXCR anew, one entry per CDR3 protein. The sample lists about 1.5 million distinct CDR3 sequences, approximately 42% occurring once. This CDR3 has 16 residues. Germline V gene lookup returns CDR1 SGHRS and CDR2 YFSETQ. V lost 0 bases, J lost 1 base, and 2 bases stayed unmatched. Study-level results: A greater number of naive CD4+ cells and higher diversity distinguished long-lived donors from aged donors.

Donor samples were obtained from healthy Caucasian individuals from Russia, aged 6 to 90. Investigators took 8 to 10 milliliters of peripheral blood from every donor. Isolation per sample recovered at least 7 million PBMCs. This clonotype came up a few times. Its antigen is as yet unknown. This TCR came from a young woman in good health. V gene TRBV5-1 combines with J gene TRBJ2-3; 10 nucleotides align to TRBD2. The specimen sequenced was blood. CDR3: CASSLASGSGTDTQYF. In DNA form, the CDR3 reads TGCGCCAGCAGCTTGGCTAGCGGGAGCGGCACAGATACGCAGTATTTT.